This paragraph reports one T cell receptor beta chain. This receptor's antigen is unknown. The record has no base qualities; no much larger clone is one base away. These data originate in a study of blood T cell repertoires in COVID-19 (TCRdb year 2020). Study-wide context: The collaborator samples originated in the United States, Italy and Spain and spanned the acute and convalescent phases of COVID-19. The material from the prospective study consisted of cDNA or gDNA derived from T cells, B-cell-depleted T cells, or PBMCs. Deeply sampled blood TCRbeta repertoires from subjects exposed to, actively infected with, or recovered from COVID-19 were included in the dataset. The repertoires were made available in a free public database intended to serve as a resource for research on the immune response to SARS-CoV-2. The samples were drawn from two sources: the first 160 participants of the ongoing ImmuneRACE study, and 1,000 to 1,500 subjects contributed by 6 global collaborators. Sample metadata almost always included a de-identified subject ID, COVID-19 status, age in years and sex. Where available, HLA class I and class II types were taken from metadata supplied by the sample provider and were not determined by assay-based typing. The paper as a whole reports these results and caveats: How much clinical and demographic metadata was included differed by source and by participant, and the metadata was provided uncurated.

Trimming leaves V shorter by 11 bases and J shorter by 4 bases, with the junction holding 9 bases beyond the gene matches. Taken from the germline V gene, the CDR1 and CDR2 loops are SNHLY and FYNNEI. Inclusive of the bounding cysteine and phenylalanine, the CDR3 is 13 residues long. CDR3 DNA only is kept here, 39 bases in frame from base 1. In Seattle, one collaborating source enrolled patients while the infection was active and tracked those patients longitudinally over the course of disease. The collaborating institutions used their own protocols to collect whole blood in K2EDTA tubes. For TCRbeta analysis, collaborators shipped samples in one of three forms: frozen whole blood, isolated PBMCs, or DNA extracted from either of those sample types. TCRbeta CDR3 regions were amplified from genomic DNA by means of the immunoSEQ Assay, a bias-controlled multiplex PCR. Turning to the authors' computational methods: The number of nucleated cells in each sample was estimated by amplification of reference gene primers within the assay. To quantify the absolute abundance of each unique TCRbeta CDR3 rearrangement, sequence reads were collapsed and filtered. For each sample, productive Simpson clonality was calculated as the square root of Simpson's diversity index over productive rearrangements. The table was pulled from immuneACCESS by TCRdb, which kept in-frame rearrangements only. Such tables lose some clones; where checked, under half of the loss comes from unresolved V genes, and the rest has no known cause. Clone size and the V and J calls come from that table; the DNA yielded D and trimming. The sample yields under 65,000 clones; 75% to 90% were counted once. The ten largest clones capture around a fifth of the sample.

Sequencing used peripheral blood. This sequence was found in a woman older than 75 with COVID-19, enrolled during active disease. The rearranged chain carries TRBV2 and TRBJ1-1; 8 central bases correspond to TRBD1. The DNA sequence is TGTGCCGCCCCAGGACAGGGCGGCACTGAAGCTTTCTTT. This codes for CAAPGQGGTEAFF. Reference TRBV2 and TRBJ1-1 genes cover what lies past the CDR3, so the full variable domain is EPEVTQTPSHQVTQMGQEVILRCVPISNHLYFYWYRQILGQKVEFLVSFYNNEISEKSEIFDDQFSVERPDGSNFTLKIRSTKLEDSAMYFCAAPGQGGTEAFFGQGTRLTVV.